This T cell receptor beta chain was captured in a study of OX40 agonist ivuxolimab in advanced cancers. Study as a whole: Patients enrolled in dose escalation were diagnosed with hepatocellular carcinoma, melanoma, renal cell or head and neck cancer.

With 4 bases removed from V and 5 bases from J, the gap between germline ends came to 9 bases. Germline CDR1 reads SGDLS; CDR2 reads YYNGEE. The CDR3 runs to 13 residues. Sequenced by immunoSEQ multiplex PCR; TCRdb stores in-frame clones only, minus some. The sample contains 99,000 or so clones, approximately 94% of which appear only once. This sequence originates from an adult with an advanced solid tumor such as melanoma, head and neck, liver or kidney cancer. The sequences come from CD4+ or CD8+ T cells sorted from blood, collected in a trial of the OX40 agonist ivuxolimab. The chain employs TRBV9 and TRBJ2-2; tentative D call: TRBD2 (6 bases). The CDR3 coding sequence is TGTGCCAGCAGCTATGGGAGGACCGGGGAGCTGTTTTTT. It specifies CASSYGRTGELFF.